This T cell receptor (beta chain) is drawn from a study of shared clonotypes between healthy human individuals. Study-wide context: Per donor, three plates held CD4 naive cells, three held CD4 memory, two held CD8 naive and one held CD8 memory.

The length of the CDR3 is 16 residues. Trimming stripped 4 bases from V and 1 base from J, with 15 bases between. CDR1 is SGHRS and CDR2 is YFSETQ in the germline V gene. Points from the study as a whole: Sorted-subset samples were not fully sequenced, rarefaction indicated. Memory subsets had estimated richness that was generally smaller than that of naive subsets.

Naive CD8 populations comprised CD45RO-negative cells positively selected for CCR7, excluding terminally differentiated effector memory CD45RA+ cells. How the authors handled the data: Filtering differed for immunoSEQ, which gave only junction sequences without quality scores. The repertoire was sequenced with immunoSEQ multiplex PCR; TCRdb's copy has only in-frame clones and lacks some. D and trimming come from the DNA, and the V and J calls and clone size come from that table. In the table there are more than 500,000 clones, roughly 96% of which are singletons. As to this clone: Its target is not known.

Sequences were obtained from naive CD8+ T cells sorted from blood. This chain joins TRBV5-1 and TRBJ2-1; D is uncertain. The sequence was collected from a woman aged 25 to 39 in good health. The CDR3 loop reads CASSTGHYGSYNEQFF. The CDR3 DNA reads TGCGCCAGCAGCACTGGGCACTATGGGTCCTACAATGAGCAGTTCTTC.